This T cell receptor (beta chain) was retrieved from a study of T cells in pancreatic ductal adenocarcinoma. The repertoire was sequenced with immunoSEQ multiplex PCR; TCRdb's copy has only in-frame clones and lacks some. The top ten clones hold less than 4% of a sample with more than 85,000 clones, 90% to 95% of them seen once. On this clone itself: No antigen is known for it.

J gave up 4 bases and V 4 bases, and 9 bases lay outside the gene matches. Germline V CDR1 and CDR2: SQVTM, ANQGSEA. The CDR3 totals 16 residues. Study results and limitations: Tumor samples had fewer productive templates and approximately 7.9-fold fewer unique clonotypes than blood.

The selected patients with pancreatic ductal adenocarcinoma had surgery but no neoadjuvant therapy. This sequence joins TRBV29-1 and TRBJ2-2, with 10 bases fitting TRBD2. The receptor was derived from a human donor with pancreatic ductal adenocarcinoma. Sequenced material: PBMCs. The CDR3 loop reads CSVVFASGSSTGELFF. The CDR3 DNA sequence: TGCAGCGTTGTATTCGCTAGCGGGAGTAGCACCGGGGAGCTGTTTTTT.